Each of the 32 T cell receptor beta chains below was sequenced from the same sample in a study of T cell responses to AZD1222 COVID-19 vaccine. The method was immunoSEQ multiplex PCR; TCRdb's version includes in-frame clones alone and lacks a portion of them. The profile shows about 85,000 clones, about nine tenths of them singletons. The sample consisted of peripheral blood, taken on day 0 of AZD1222 vaccination. The receptor set was obtained from an adult in good health.

This chain links TRBV28 with TRBJ2-7; D gene unclear. The ends were cut back, 2 bases at V and 1 base at J, with 6 bases in the middle. CDR1 and CDR2 from the germline V gene are MDHEN and SYDVKM. The CDR3 consists of 13 residues. CDR3 region: CASSLAESYEQYF. The CDR3 region has the DNA TGTGCCAGCAGTTTAGCGGAGTCCTACGAGCAGTACTTC.

The CDR3 DNA follows: TGTGCCAGCAGCGGCAGATACTCCTACGAGCAGTACTTC. Its translation is CASSGRYSYEQYF. The chain links TRBV9 to TRBJ2-7; D is undetermined. The germline V gene encodes CDR1 SGDLS and CDR2 YYNGEE. The CDR3 spans 13 residues. V was trimmed by 3 bases and J by 0 bases, leaving 7 bases between them.

The rearrangement uses TRBV28 and TRBJ2-3; 10 nucleotides align to TRBD2. Looked up from germline, CDR1 is MDHEN and CDR2 is SYDVKM. V shed 6 bases, J shed 1 base, and the junction held 10 bases outside the gene matches. The CDR3 extends over 17 amino acids. CDR3: CASSTGLALKGTDTQYF. CDR3 bases: TGTGCCAGCAGCACGGGACTAGCGTTAAAAGGCACAGATACGCAGTATTTT.

The chain joins TRBV19 to TRBJ2-1; weak D call: TRBD2 (5 bases). The CDR3 length is 14 residues. V lost 4 bases and J lost 8, with 15 bases in between. Germline V gene data show CDR1 as LNHDA and CDR2 as SQIVND (reference sequence). The CDR3 nucleotides are TGTGCCAGTAGTAATGTGGGTTCGGAGGATGAGCAGTTCTTC. Translation: CASSNVGSEDEQFF.

The chain has TRBV4-3 and TRBJ1-3; D is uncertain. Trimming cost V 0 bases and J 0 bases, with 15 bases left between them. This CDR3 is 18 amino acids long. The germline CDR1 and CDR2 sequences are LGHNA and YSLEER. The CDR3 loop is CASSQDPTDGLSGNTIYF. CDR3 in DNA: TGCGCCAGCAGCCAAGATCCCACAGATGGTCTCTCTGGAAACACCATATATTTT.

The chain couples TRBV27 to TRBJ1-5; D gene unclear. V lost 3 bases, J lost 5 bases, and 11 bases lay in between. Looked up from germline, CDR1 is MNHEY and CDR2 is SMNVEV (reference sequence). This CDR3 is built from 14 residues. CDR3 loop: CASSLNGYDQPQHF. The CDR3 DNA reads as TGTGCCAGCAGTTTGAATGGGTACGATCAGCCCCAGCATTTT.

There are a few counts of this clone. Here the CDR3 reads CAISDGYQPQHF. CDR3 in DNA: TGTGCCATCAGTGATGGTTATCAGCCCCAGCATTTT. The chain joins TRBV10-3 to TRBJ1-5; D gene unclear. Germline V gene sequence: CDR1 ENHRY, CDR2 SYGVKD. The V end lost 3 bases, the J end lost 5 bases, and 5 bases lay between the germline ends. This CDR3 is 12 amino acids long.

V is TRBV28 and J is TRBJ1-1, with 7 bases identical to TRBD1. Germline assignment: CDR1 MDHEN and CDR2 SYDVKM. V was pared by 3 bases and J by 3 bases, with 7 bases of the junction left unmatched. The length of the CDR3 is 15 residues. This chain's CDR3 is CASSLGQRSHTEAFF. The CDR3 DNA follows: TGTGCCAGCAGTTTGGGACAGAGAAGTCACACTGAAGCTTTCTTT.

This sequence joins TRBV28 and TRBJ1-1; maybe TRBD1 (6 bases). Trimming left V 8 bases short and J 3 bases short, with 22 bases between. CDR1 and CDR2 from the germline V gene are MDHEN and SYDVKM. The CDR3 has 16 residues. CDR3 sequence: CASSKLRQGWDTEAFF. CDR3 DNA: TGTGCCAGCTCAAAACTGAGGCAGGGGTGGGACACTGAAGCTTTCTTT.

The chain employs TRBV30 and TRBJ1-1; TRBD1 matches 9 bases. Looked up from germline, CDR1 is GTSNPN and CDR2 is SVGIG (reference sequence). The CDR3 is 15 amino acids. The ends lost 3 bases at V and 4 bases at J; junction bases unmatched: 9. Here the CDR3 DNA reads TGTGCCTGGAGCGCCTCGGGACAGGGAGGCACTGAAGCTTTCTTT. The encoded protein is CAWSASGQGGTEAFF. Full variable domain (missing parts from reference TRBV30 and TRBJ1-1): SQTIHQWPATLVQPVGSPLSLECTVEGTSNPNLYWYRQAAGRGLQLLFYSVGIGQISSEVPQNLSASRPQDRQFILSSKKLLLSDSGFYLCAWSASGQGGTEAFFGQGTRLTVV.

The rearrangement uses TRBV15 and TRBJ1-2; maybe TRBD1 (5 bases). Germline lookup yields CDR1 LNHNV and CDR2 YYDKDF (reference sequence). The CDR3 has 14 residues. Between the trimmed V and J ends, which lost 1 base and 2 bases, there was a span of 8 bases. The CDR3 DNA reads TGTGCCACCAGCAGAGTGGGGCCGAACTATGGCTACACCTTC. Its translation is CATSRVGPNYGYTF.

The genes are TRBV19 and TRBJ1-5; D not certain. Germline V gene sequence: CDR1 LNHDA, CDR2 SQIVND (reference sequence). Trimming stripped 5 bases from V and 3 bases from J, with 11 bases between. The CDR3 has 14 amino acids. The CDR3 spells CASSLRVDNQPQHF. CDR3 coding DNA: TGTGCCAGTAGTCTCCGGGTTGACAATCAGCCCCAGCATTTT.

V usage is TRBV19 and J usage is TRBJ1-1; 7 nucleotides agree with TRBD1. The CDR3 loop spans 13 amino acids. Germline assignment: CDR1 LNHDA and CDR2 SQIVND (reference sequence). V lost 7 bases and J lost 4; bases outside the gene matches: 6. For the CDR3, the DNA is TGTGCCAGTAAGCAGGGGGTGGCCACTGAAGCTTTCTTT. Translating gives CASKQGVATEAFF. Looking up the rest from reference TRBV19 and TRBJ1-1 gives the full variable domain: DGGITQSPKYLFRKEGQNVTLSCEQNLNHDAMYWYRQDPGQGLRLIYYSQIVNDFQKGDIAEGYSVSREKKESFPLTVTSAQKNPTAFYLCASKQGVATEAFFGQGTRLTVV.

The chain employs TRBV11-3 and TRBJ2-7; 14 nucleotides line up with TRBD2. The CDR3 totals 15 residues. Trimming at V came to 5 bases and at J to 7 bases, leaving 7 bases not matched to a gene. Germline V CDR1 and CDR2: SGHNT, YENEEA. CDR3 amino acids: CASSEGLAGAEEQYF. The CDR3 DNA follows: TGTGCCAGCAGCGAGGGACTAGCGGGAGCGGAGGAGCAGTACTTC.

V is TRBV5-4 and J is TRBJ2-7, with TRBD2 as a possible D gene (6 bases). CDR1 SGHNT and CDR2 YYREEE come from the germline V gene (reference sequence). V gave up 4 bases and J gave up 0 bases, with 14 bases separating them. The CDR3 has 15 residues. This chain's CDR3 is CASSEGPTSSYEQYF. The CDR3 DNA sequence: TGTGCCAGCAGCGAGGGACCGACTAGCTCCTACGAGCAGTACTTC.

V and J are TRBV19 and TRBJ2-1; D unresolved. V lost 2 bases and J 0 bases, leaving 8 bases between the germline ends. CDR1 LNHDA and CDR2 SQIVND come from the germline V gene (reference sequence). The length of the CDR3 is 15 residues. The chain's CDR3 is CASSIQAGSYNEQFF. CDR3 sequence (DNA): TGTGCCAGTAGTATACAAGCCGGCTCCTACAATGAGCAGTTCTTC. The full variable domain, rest sourced from reference TRBV19 and TRBJ2-1, is DGGITQSPKYLFRKEGQNVTLSCEQNLNHDAMYWYRQDPGQGLRLIYYSQIVNDFQKGDIAEGYSVSREKKESFPLTVTSAQKNPTAFYLCASSIQAGSYNEQFFGPGTRLTVL.

The chain uses TRBV19 and TRBJ1-1; tentative D call: TRBD1 (6 bases). The CDR3 is made up of 16 amino acids. CDR1 is LNHDA, CDR2 SQIVND, per germline (reference sequence). Trimming left V 4 bases short and J 0 bases short, with 15 bases between. The chain's CDR3 is CASSRTAAAVNTEAFF. CDR3 coding DNA: TGTGCCAGTAGTAGGACAGCCGCGGCGGTGAACACTGAAGCTTTCTTT. Using reference TRBV19 and TRBJ1-1 for the parts outside the CDR3, the full variable domain is DGGITQSPKYLFRKEGQNVTLSCEQNLNHDAMYWYRQDPGQGLRLIYYSQIVNDFQKGDIAEGYSVSREKKESFPLTVTSAQKNPTAFYLCASSRTAAAVNTEAFFGQGTRLTVV.

This sequence joins TRBV3-1 (or the pseudogene TRBV3-2) and TRBJ1-1, with TRBD1 matching over 10 bases. With V trimmed by 2 bases and J by 11 bases, 8 bases remained unmatched. Germline CDR1 is LGHDT and CDR2 is YNNKEL (reference sequence). The CDR3 extends over 14 amino acids. The CDR3 coding sequence is TGTGCCAGCAGCCAACTCGACAGGGGGCACGTGGCTTTCTTT. Residues: CASSQLDRGHVAFF.

The genes are TRBV28 and TRBJ1-1; D is ambiguous. CDR1 MDHEN and CDR2 SYDVKM come from the germline V gene. The CDR3 covers 11 residues. Between the trimmed V and J ends, which lost 3 bases and 3 bases, there was a span of 2 bases. The CDR3 sequence is CASSFYTEAFF. DNA of the CDR3: TGTGCCAGCAGTTTTTACACTGAAGCTTTCTTT.

Relative to its sample, this clone is large (0.1 to 1%). This chain connects TRBV11-2 to TRBJ2-5, with TRBD2 identical over 7 bases. J gave up 4 bases and V 2 bases, and 1 base lay outside the gene matches. Germline V gene data show CDR1 as SGHAT and CDR2 as FQNNGV. The CDR3 loop spans 13 amino acids. This CDR3 reads CASSLWGGETQYF. CDR3 coding DNA: TGTGCCAGCAGCTTATGGGGGGGAGAGACCCAGTACTTC.

The J gene is TRBJ2-1, the V gene TRBV7-6; 7 nucleotides align to TRBD2. Germline CDR1 SGHVS, CDR2 FNYEAQ. The CDR3 has 15 residues. J gave up 2 bases and V 5 bases, and 6 bases lay outside the gene matches. CDR3 sequence: CASSPSGYTYNEQFF. The CDR3 DNA follows: TGTGCCAGCAGCCCTAGCGGCTACACCTACAATGAGCAGTTCTTC.

In DNA, the CDR3 is TGTGCCAGCAGCTTTGTCCAGGGAGTTGAAAAACTGTTTTTT. It encodes CASSFVQGVEKLFF. This chain links TRBV12-1 with TRBJ1-4. TRBV12-1 constitutes a pseudogene. This CDR3 has 14 residues.

The CDR3 bases are TGTGCCAGCAGCCCACGGGGGACTAGCGGATTAGTTGAGCAGTTCTTC. Amino acid sequence: CASSPRGTSGLVEQFF. The chain employs TRBV5-6 and TRBJ2-1, with 11 nucleotides matching TRBD2. After removal of 4 bases from V and 9 bases from J, the junction contained 12 bases not matched to a gene. This CDR3 has 16 amino acids. Germline CDR1 SGHDT, CDR2 YYEEEE.

The gene calls are TRBV21-1 and TRBJ2-3; TRBD1, the table's D call, was not compared with the DNA. TRBV21-1 is a listed pseudogene. The CDR3 is 16 residues long. The CDR3 is CASSNRDSRFTDTQYF. The CDR3 DNA sequence: TGTGCCAGCAGCAACCGGGACAGTCGCTTCACAGATACGCAGTATTTT.

This chain links TRBV5-5 with TRBJ1-6; no reliable D call. The CDR3 sequence is 16 residues long. Germline CDR1 reads SGHKS; CDR2 reads YYEKEE (reference sequence). Deletions cut 6 bases from V and 2 bases from J, with 15 bases between. CDR3 nucleotides: TGTGCCAGCACGTTCGGGTTTAACACCTATAATTCACCCCTCCACTTT. This sequence encodes CASTFGFNTYNSPLHF. Combining the CDR3 with reference TRBV5-5 and TRBJ1-6 gives the whole variable domain DAGVTQSPTHLIKTRGQQVTLRCSPISGHKSVSWYQQVLGQGPQFIFQYYEKEERGRGNFPDRFSARQFPNYSSELNVNALLLGDSALYLCASTFGFNTYNSPLHFGNGTRLTVT.

The genes are TRBV10-3 and TRBJ1-5; D uncertain. The V gene's germline CDR1 is ENHRY and CDR2 SYGVKD. Trimming removed 0 bases from V and 4 bases from J, with 7 bases in between. The CDR3 has 14 amino acids. CDR3 loop: CAISESYNNQPQHF. The CDR3 coding sequence is TGTGCCATCAGTGAGTCGTACAATAATCAGCCCCAGCATTTT.

This clone appeared a few times. This chain uses TRBV7-8 with TRBJ1-2, with 7 bases fitting TRBD1. The CDR3 runs to 13 residues. Looked up from germline, CDR1 is SGHVS and CDR2 is FQNEAQ. With 5 bases clipped from V and 8 bases from J, the junction kept 8 bases outside the gene matches. CDR3 amino acids: CASSLGTDRGYTF. The CDR3 DNA sequence: TGTGCCAGCAGCCTAGGGACAGATAGAGGCTACACCTTC.

V gene TRBV7-9 combines with J gene TRBJ2-7; TRBD1 matches at 10 bases. This CDR3 is 14 amino acids long. The germline V gene encodes CDR1 SEHNR and CDR2 FQNEAQ (reference sequence). The J segment lost 2 bases and the V segment lost 4 bases, leaving 2 bases of the junction unmatched. CDR3 nucleotide sequence: TGTGCCAGCAGCTGGGGGACAGGGGCCTACGAGCAGTACTTC. It codes for CASSWGTGAYEQYF.

The V gene is TRBV28, the J gene TRBJ1-2; tentative D call: TRBD1 (6 bases). V was clipped by 6 bases and J by 4 bases, with 21 bases between them. Germline CDR1 reads MDHEN; CDR2 reads SYDVKM. CDR3 length: 16 amino acids. The CDR3 is CASSFNPGTGAYGYTF. CDR3 nucleotide sequence: TGTGCCAGCAGCTTTAATCCCGGGACGGGGGCCTATGGCTACACCTTC.

The J gene is TRBJ1-4, the V gene TRBV11-2; D is possibly TRBD1 (5 bases). Trimming removed 6 bases at V and 3 bases at J, with 17 bases between. This CDR3 spans 16 amino acids. The germline V gene encodes CDR1 SGHAT and CDR2 FQNNGV. This chain's CDR3 is CASSLHGGSSNEKLFF. The CDR3 DNA sequence: TGTGCCAGCAGTCTCCATGGGGGATCTTCTAATGAAAAACTGTTTTTT. The entire variable domain, with the rest obtained from reference TRBV11-2 and TRBJ1-4, is as follows: EAGVAQSPRYKIIEKRQSVAFWCNPISGHATLYWYQQILGQGPKLLIQFQNNGVVDDSQLPKDRFSAERLKGVDSTLKIQPAKLEDSAVYLCASSLHGGSSNEKLFFGSGTQLSVL.

The rearrangement links TRBV7-9 to TRBJ1-4, with 8 bases matching TRBD1. CDR1 is SEHNR and CDR2 is FQNEAQ in the germline V gene (reference sequence). V was pared by 3 bases and J by 5 bases, with 5 bases of the junction left unmatched. The CDR3 has 15 amino acids. As DNA, the CDR3 is TGTGCCAGCAGCTTCCAGGGGGCGGCGAATGAAAAACTGTTTTTT. Translating gives CASSFQGAANEKLFF. Full variable domain (outside the CDR3, taken from reference TRBV7-9 and TRBJ1-4): DTGVSQNPRHKITKRGQNVTFRCDPISEHNRLYWYRQTLGQGPEFLTYFQNEAQLEKSRLLSDRFSAERPKGSFSTLEIQRTEQGDSAMYLCASSFQGAANEKLFFGSGTQLSVL.

This clone occurred once. The genes are TRBV14 and TRBJ1-1; 10 bases match TRBD1. V was clipped by 4 bases and J by 3 bases; unmatched bases: 5. CDR3 length: 15 residues. Germline V gives CDR1 SGHDN, CDR2 FVKESK. The CDR3 DNA follows: TGTGCCAGCAGCCGTTTGGGGACAGGGGACACTGAAGCTTTCTTT. It translates to CASSRLGTGDTEAFF.